This T cell receptor (beta chain) was observed in a study of T cells after yellow fever vaccination. Whole-study findings and limits: Abundant clonotypes from the bulk population could have been carried over as contaminants into FACS-sorted repertoires. Post-booster repertoires again held most primary-vaccination clones (roughly 96% CD4, roughly 90% CD8).

In the case of this clonotype: Its matching antigen is unknown.

Researchers made TCR cDNA using 5'RACE template switching, and this step added a universal primer site and UMIs. A single record per CDR3 protein comes from TCRdb applying MiXCR to the 5' RACE reads. The sample records hundreds of thousands of distinct CDR3 sequences, roughly 14% being singletons. Per germline, CDR1 SGDLS and CDR2 YYNGEE. Trimming removed 0 bases at V and 2 bases at J, with 12 bases between. The length of the CDR3 is 15 residues. The clonotype comes from a man aged 30 to 39 who received the YFV17D yellow fever vaccine. The chain recombines TRBV9 with TRBJ2-7; D is unclear. Material: PBMCs, obtained on the day of the yellow fever booster vaccination. The CDR3 reads CASSVAPSGPYEQYF. CDR3 sequence (DNA): TGTGCCAGCAGCGTAGCCCCTAGTGGCCCCTACGAGCAGTACTTC.